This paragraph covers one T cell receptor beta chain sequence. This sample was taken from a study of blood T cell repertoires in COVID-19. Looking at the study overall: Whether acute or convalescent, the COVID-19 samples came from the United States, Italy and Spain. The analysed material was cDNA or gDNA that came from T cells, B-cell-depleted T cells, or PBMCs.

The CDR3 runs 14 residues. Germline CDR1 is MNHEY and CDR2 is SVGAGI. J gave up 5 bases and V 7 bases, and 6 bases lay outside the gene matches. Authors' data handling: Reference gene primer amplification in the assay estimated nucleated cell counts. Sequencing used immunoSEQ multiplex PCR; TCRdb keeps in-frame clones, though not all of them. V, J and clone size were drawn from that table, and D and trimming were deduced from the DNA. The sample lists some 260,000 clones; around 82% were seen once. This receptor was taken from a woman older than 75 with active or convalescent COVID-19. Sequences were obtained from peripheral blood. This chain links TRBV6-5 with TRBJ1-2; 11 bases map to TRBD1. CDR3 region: CASTSRDRGYGYTF. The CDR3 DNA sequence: TGTGCCAGCACCTCAAGGGACAGGGGGTATGGCTACACCTTC.